This T cell receptor beta chain was profiled in a study of shared clonotypes between healthy human individuals. Study-level background: Participating donors consisted of a couple of women and a few men aged 18 to 49.

As regards this clone: The sample holds other DNA sequences that translate to the same CDR3.

CDR1 SGHRS and CDR2 YFSETQ come from the germline V gene. V lost 1 base and J lost 1, with 9 bases in between. The CDR3 length is 14 residues. This was a deep-level run. Splitting of each subset's genomic DNA was done evenly across several immunoSEQ plates. Profiling relied on immunoSEQ multiplex PCR, and the TCRdb table lists in-frame clones only, not all of them. This sample has more than 1,200,000 clones; 98% occur once, and the top ten carry over 0.3%. The sequenced material came from naive CD4+ T cells sorted from blood. Subset in this sample: CD45RA+ positively selected. The sequence was obtained from a man under 40 in good health. The chain recombines TRBV5-1 with TRBJ2-7; D not certain. The CDR3 sequence is CASSLSAGSYEQYF. CDR3 bases: TGCGCCAGCAGCTTGTCGGCCGGATCCTACGAGCAGTACTTC.